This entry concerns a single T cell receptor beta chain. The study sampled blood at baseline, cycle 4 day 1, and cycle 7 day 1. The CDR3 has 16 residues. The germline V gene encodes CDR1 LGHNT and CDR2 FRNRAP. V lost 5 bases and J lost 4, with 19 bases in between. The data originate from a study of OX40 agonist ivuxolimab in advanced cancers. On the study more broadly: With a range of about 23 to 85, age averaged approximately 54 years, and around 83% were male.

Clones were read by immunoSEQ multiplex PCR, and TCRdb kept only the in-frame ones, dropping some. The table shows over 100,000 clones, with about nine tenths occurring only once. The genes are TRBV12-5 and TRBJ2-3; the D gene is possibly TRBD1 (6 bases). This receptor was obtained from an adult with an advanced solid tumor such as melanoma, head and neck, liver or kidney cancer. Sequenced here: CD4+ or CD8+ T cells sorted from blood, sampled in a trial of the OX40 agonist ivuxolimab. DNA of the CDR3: TGTGCTAGTGGTACCCATCGGACAGACCTCGCAGATACGCAGTATTTT. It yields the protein CASGTHRTDLADTQYF.